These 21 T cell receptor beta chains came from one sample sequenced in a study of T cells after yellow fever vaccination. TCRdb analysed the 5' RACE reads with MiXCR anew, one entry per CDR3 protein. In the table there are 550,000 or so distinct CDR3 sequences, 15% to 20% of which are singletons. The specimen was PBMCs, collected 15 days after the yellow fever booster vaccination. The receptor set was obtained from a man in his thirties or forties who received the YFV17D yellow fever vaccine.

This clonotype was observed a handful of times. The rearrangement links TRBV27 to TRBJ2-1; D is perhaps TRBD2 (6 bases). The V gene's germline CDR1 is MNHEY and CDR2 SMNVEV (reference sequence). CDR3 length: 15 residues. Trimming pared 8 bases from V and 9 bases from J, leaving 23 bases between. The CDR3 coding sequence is TGTGCCAGCTCGCTTTTAGGAGCGGGCCCAGGTGAGCAGTTCTTC. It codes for CASSLLGAGPGEQFF.

This CDR3 is CASSLGRQANEQFF. The CDR3 nucleotides are TGTGCCAGCAGCTTAGGACGACAGGCCAATGAGCAGTTCTTC. The chain combines TRBV7-2 with TRBJ2-1; possibly TRBD1 for D (6 bases). V was trimmed by 1 base and J by 6 bases, leaving 10 bases between them. The CDR3 covers 14 residues. The V gene's germline CDR1 is SGHTA and CDR2 FQGNSA.

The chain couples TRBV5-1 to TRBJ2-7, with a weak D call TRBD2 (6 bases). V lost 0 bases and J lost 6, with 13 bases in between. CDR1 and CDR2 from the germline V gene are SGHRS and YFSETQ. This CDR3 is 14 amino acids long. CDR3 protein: CASSLEGGRPEQYF. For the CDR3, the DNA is TGCGCCAGCAGCTTGGAGGGAGGCCGCCCCGAGCAGTACTTC.

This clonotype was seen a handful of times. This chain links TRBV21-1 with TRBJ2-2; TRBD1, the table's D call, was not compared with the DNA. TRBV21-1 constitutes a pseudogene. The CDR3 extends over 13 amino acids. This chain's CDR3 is CASKAGADGELFF. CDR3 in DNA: TGTGCCAGCAAGGCAGGGGCGGACGGGGAGCTGTTTTTT.

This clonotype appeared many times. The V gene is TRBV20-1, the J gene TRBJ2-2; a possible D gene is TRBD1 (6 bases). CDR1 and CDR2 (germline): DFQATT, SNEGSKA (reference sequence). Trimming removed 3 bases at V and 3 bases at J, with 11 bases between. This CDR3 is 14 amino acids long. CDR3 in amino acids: CSASQGSHTGELFF. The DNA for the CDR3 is TGCAGTGCTAGCCAGGGGTCACACACCGGGGAGCTGTTTTTT.

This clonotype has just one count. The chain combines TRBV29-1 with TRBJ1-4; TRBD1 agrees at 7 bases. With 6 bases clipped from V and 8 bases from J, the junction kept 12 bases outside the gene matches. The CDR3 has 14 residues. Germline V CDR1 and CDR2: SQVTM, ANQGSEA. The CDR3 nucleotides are TGCAGCGTAGCCCAGGGGGGGGCATGGGAAAAACTGTTTTTT. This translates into CSVAQGGAWEKLFF.

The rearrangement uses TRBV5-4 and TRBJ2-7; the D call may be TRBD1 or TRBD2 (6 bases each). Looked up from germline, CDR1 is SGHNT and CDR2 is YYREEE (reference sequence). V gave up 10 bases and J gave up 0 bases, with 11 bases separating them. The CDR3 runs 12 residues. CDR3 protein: CAGGRDSYEQYF. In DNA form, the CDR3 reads TGTGCCGGGGGGCGGGACTCCTACGAGCAGTACTTC. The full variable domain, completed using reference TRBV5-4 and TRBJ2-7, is ETGVTQSPTHLIKTRGQQVTLRCSSQSGHNTVSWYQQALGQGPQFIFQYYREEENGRGNFPPRFSGLQFPNYSSELNVNALELDDSALYLCAGGRDSYEQYFGPGTRLTVT.

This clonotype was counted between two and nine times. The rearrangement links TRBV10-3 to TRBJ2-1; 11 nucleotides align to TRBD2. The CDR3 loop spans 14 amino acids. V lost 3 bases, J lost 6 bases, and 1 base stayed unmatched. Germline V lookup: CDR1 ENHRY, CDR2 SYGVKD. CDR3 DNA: TGTGCCATCAGTGAAGGGACTAGCGGCAATGAGCAGTTCTTC. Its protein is CAISEGTSGNEQFF.

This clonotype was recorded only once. The CDR3 here is CASGQGVFTGELFF. The CDR3 DNA reads as TGTGCCAGTGGACAGGGGGTTTTTACCGGGGAGCTGTTTTTT. The chain combines TRBV2 with TRBJ2-2; 10 bases agree with TRBD1. The ends lost 9 bases at V and 5 bases at J; junction bases unmatched: 6. CDR1 SNHLY and CDR2 FYNNEI come from the germline V gene. The length of the CDR3 is 14 residues.

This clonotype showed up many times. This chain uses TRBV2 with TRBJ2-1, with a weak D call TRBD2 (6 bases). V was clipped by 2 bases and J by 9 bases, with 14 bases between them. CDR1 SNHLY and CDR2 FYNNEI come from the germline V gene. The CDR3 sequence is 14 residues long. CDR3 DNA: TGTGCCAGCAGTGAAAACACGGGAGTAACTGAGCAGTTCTTC. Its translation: CASSENTGVTEQFF.

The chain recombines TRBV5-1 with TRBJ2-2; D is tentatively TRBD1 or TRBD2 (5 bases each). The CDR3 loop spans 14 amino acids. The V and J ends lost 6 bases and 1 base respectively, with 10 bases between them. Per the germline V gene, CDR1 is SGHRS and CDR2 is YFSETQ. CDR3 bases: TGCGCCAGCAATCGGGACGGGAACACCGGGGAGCTGTTTTTT. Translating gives CASNRDGNTGELFF.

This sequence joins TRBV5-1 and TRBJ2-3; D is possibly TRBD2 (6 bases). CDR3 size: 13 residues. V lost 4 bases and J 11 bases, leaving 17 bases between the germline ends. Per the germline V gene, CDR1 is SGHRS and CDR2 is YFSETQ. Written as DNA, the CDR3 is TGCGCCAGCAGCGCCAAAGGTGGCGGGATGCAGTATTTT. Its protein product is CASSAKGGGMQYF.

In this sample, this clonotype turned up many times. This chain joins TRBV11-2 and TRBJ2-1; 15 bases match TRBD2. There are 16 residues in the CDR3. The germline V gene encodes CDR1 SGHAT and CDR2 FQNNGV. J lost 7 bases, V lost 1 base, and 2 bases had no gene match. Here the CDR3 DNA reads TGTGCCAGCAGCTTAGCCGGACTAGCGGGAGGGAATGAGCAGTTCTTC. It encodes CASSLAGLAGGNEQFF.

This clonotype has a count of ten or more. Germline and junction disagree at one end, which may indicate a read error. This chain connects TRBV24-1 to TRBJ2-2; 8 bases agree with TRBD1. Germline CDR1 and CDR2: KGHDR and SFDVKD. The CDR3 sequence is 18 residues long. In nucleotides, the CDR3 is TGTGCCACCAGTGACCCTCTGCGCCGGACAGGGAACGCCGGGGAGCTGTTTTTT. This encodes CATSDPLRRTGNAGELFF.

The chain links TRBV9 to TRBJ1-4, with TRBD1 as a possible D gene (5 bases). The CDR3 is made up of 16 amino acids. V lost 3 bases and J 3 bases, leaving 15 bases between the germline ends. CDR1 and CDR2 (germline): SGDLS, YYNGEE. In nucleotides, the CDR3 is TGTGCCAGCAGCGAGTGGGACCGACGAGCTAATGAAAAACTGTTTTTT. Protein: CASSEWDRRANEKLFF.

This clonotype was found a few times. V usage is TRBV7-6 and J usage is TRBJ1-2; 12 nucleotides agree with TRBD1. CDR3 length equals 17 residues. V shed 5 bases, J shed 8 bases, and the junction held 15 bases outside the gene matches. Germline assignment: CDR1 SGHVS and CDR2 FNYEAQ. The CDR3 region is CASSPYGGGTGGAGYTF. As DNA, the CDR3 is TGTGCCAGCAGCCCCTACGGGGGCGGGACAGGGGGCGCGGGCTACACCTTC. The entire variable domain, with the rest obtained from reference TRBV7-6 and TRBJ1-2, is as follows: GAGVSQSPRYKVTKRGQDVALRCDPISGHVSLYWYRQALGQGPEFLTYFNYEAQQDKSGLPNDRFSAERPEGSISTLTIQRTEQRDSAMYRCASSPYGGGTGGAGYTFGSGTRLTVV.

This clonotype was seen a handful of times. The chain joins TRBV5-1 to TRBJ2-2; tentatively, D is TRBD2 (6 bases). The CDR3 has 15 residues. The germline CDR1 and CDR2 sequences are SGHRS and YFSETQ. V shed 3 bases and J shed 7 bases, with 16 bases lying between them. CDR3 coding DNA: TGCGCCAGCAGCTCACTACCCCGGGAGAACGGGGAGCTGTTTTTT. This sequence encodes CASSSLPRENGELFF.

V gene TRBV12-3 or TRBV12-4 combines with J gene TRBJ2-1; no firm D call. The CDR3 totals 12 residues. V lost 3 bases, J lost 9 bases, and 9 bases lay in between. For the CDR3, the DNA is TGTGCCAGCAGTTTTACGAATACTGAGCAGTTCTTC. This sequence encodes CASSFTNTEQFF.

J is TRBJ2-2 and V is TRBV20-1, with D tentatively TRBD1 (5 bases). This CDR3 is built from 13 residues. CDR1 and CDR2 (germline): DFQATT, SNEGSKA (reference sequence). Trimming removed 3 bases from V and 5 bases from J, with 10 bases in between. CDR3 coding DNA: TGCAGTGCTAGGGCAGGGTCGACCGGGGAGCTGTTTTTT. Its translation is CSARAGSTGELFF.

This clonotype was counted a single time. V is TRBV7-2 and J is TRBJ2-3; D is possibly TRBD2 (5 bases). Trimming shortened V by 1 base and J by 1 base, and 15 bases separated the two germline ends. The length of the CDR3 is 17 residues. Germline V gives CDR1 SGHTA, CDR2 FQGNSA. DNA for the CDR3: TGTGCCAGCAGCTTAGTACCCGGACTGCCCGGCACAGATACGCAGTATTTT. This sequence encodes CASSLVPGLPGTDTQYF.

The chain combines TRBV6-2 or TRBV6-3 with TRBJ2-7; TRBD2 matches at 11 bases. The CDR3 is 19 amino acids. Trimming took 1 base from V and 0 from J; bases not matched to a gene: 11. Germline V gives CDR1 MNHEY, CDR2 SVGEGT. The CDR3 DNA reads TGTGCCAGCAGTTACTGGCTAGCGGGAGGCATTGGGGCCTCCTACGAGCAGTACTTC. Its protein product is CASSYWLAGGIGASYEQYF.